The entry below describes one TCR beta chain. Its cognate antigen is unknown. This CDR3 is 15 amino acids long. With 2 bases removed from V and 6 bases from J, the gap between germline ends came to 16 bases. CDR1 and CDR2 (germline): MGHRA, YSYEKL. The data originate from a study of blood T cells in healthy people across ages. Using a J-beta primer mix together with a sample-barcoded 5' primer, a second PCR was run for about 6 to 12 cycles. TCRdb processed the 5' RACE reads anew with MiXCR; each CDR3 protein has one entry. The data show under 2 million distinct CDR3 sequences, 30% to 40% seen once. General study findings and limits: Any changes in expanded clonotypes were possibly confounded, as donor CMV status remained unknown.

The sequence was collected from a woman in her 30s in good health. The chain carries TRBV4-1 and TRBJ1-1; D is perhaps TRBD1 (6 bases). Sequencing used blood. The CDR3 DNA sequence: TGCGCCAGCAGCCAATTAATGGGGGGGGGCCCTGAAGCTTTCTTT. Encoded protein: CASSQLMGGGPEAFF.